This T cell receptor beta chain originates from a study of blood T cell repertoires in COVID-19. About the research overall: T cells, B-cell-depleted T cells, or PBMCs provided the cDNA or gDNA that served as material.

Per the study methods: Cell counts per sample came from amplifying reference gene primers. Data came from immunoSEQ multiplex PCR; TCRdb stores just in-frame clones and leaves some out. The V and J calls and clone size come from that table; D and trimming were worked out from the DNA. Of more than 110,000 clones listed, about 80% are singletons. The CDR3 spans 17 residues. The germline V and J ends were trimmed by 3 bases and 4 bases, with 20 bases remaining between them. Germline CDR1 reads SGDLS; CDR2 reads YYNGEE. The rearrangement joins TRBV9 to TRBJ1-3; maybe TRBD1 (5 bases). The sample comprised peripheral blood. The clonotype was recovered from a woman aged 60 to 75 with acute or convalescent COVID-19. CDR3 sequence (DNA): TGTGCCAGCAGCGACTTAGAACAGGTCCTGGGGGGAAACACCATATATTTT. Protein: CASSDLEQVLGGNTIYF. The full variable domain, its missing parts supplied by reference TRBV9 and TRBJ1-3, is DSGVTQTPKHLITATGQRVTLRCSPRSGDLSVYWYQQSLDQGLQFLIQYYNGEERAKGNILERFSAQQFPDLHSELNLSSLELGDSALYFCASSDLEQVLGGNTIYFGEGSWLTVV.